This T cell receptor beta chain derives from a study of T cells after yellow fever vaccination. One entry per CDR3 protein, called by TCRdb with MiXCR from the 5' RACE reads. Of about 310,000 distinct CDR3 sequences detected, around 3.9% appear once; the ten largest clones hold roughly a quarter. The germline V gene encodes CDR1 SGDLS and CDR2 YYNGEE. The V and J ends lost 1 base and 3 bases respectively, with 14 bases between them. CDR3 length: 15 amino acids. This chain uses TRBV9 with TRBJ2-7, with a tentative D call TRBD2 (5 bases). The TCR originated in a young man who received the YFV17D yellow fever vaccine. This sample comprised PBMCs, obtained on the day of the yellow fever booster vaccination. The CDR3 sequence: CASSVTPGLNYEQYF. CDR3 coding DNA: TGTGCCAGCAGCGTAACCCCGGGGTTAAACTACGAGCAGTACTTC.